The source of this T cell receptor (beta chain) is a study of Tregs in tolerant kidney transplant recipients. V lost 0 bases and J lost 0, with 12 bases in between. Germline CDR1 is LGHNT and CDR2 is FRNRAP. The CDR3 runs to 17 residues. Only in-frame clones appear in the TCRdb table, and some are missing; sequencing was by immunoSEQ multiplex PCR. The sample has hundreds of thousands of clones, around 81% seen once; the top ten hold less than 0.75%. The clonotype was recovered from a human donor in good health. The sample was CD4+ T cells from blood. The rearrangement links TRBV12-5 to TRBJ2-1; D not resolved. CDR3 nucleotide sequence: TGTGCTAGTGGTTTGGTACCCTACCCGAGCTCCTACAATGAGCAGTTCTTC. The encoded protein is CASGLVPYPSSYNEQFF.